Reported below is one T cell receptor beta chain. This clone has a handful of counts. Its antigen is still unknown. Base-call qualities are not available, and no considerably larger clone is one nucleotide away. From cysteine to phenylalanine, the CDR3 is 14 amino acids long. CDR3 DNA is the only sequence kept; it has 42 bases, read in frame from the first base. V is cut by 4 bases and J by 5 bases, and the space between the germline ends is 12 bases. The germline V gene specifies SGHDN as CDR1 and FVKESK as CDR2. The time point label for this specimen denotes: baseline before first vaccination. This specimen's treatment or condition label, per the study, means: meningococcal conjugate vaccine given as trial control. Samples from vaccinated people were obtained from the UK trials COV001 and COV002, which included a single-blind randomized controlled phase 2/3 trial of AZD1222 (ChAdOx1 nCoV-19) in healthy adults. For TCRbeta chain sequencing, PBMC samples from trial participants were taken at day 0 and at day 28 after the second dose.

The sample is drawn from a study of T cell responses to AZD1222 COVID-19 vaccine (dated by TCRdb to the early 2020s). About the investigation overall: A total of around 240 trial participants underwent TCR sequencing, of whom roughly 210 had received two doses of AZD1222 and some 26 had received two doses of the MenACWY control vaccine. Enrollment into the trials was organized by age into subgroups of 18-55, 56-69 and 70-plus years, and those subgroups contained about 160, 30 and 59 TCR-sequenced participants, respectively. General conclusions and limits of the study: Because no day 14 peak-response samples were available, the repertoires could be characterized only after the peak T cell response. Nearly half of unique spike-specific TCRs reportedly recognized epitopes outside regions mutated in the B.1.351 and B.1.1.7 variants. CD4 TCRs associated with the vaccine covered the entire spike protein, and the dominant responses were in regions 160-218 and 743-854. The 56-69-year group was small, and its depth increase did not reach significance, likely because of low power. After two AZD1222 doses, spike-specific TCR breadth and depth were significantly higher than at day 0 and than in MenACWY recipients. Participants were mostly white British and included more females than males, and it was suggested by the authors that clonal diversity may have been underestimated. Conclusions about previously exposed vaccinees are limited, since just six AZD1222 recipients were seropositive for SARS-CoV-2 at baseline.

The CDR3 regions of human TCRbeta chains were analyzed by immunosequencing. Per the original workflow: TCRs in the repertoires were compared against a reference library of SARS-CoV-2-specific TCRs that had been generated with the MIRA antigen-specificity platform. Breadth meant the fraction of unique TCRs that were SARS-CoV-2-associated, whereas depth meant the fraction of total T cells that were SARS-CoV-2-associated. Each spike-specific TCR was assigned to its reactive spike region and to a CD4 or CD8 class using the MIRA data. Log10-transformed breadth and depth values were compared by one-way ANOVA with Sidak's multiple comparisons tests. This is the immuneACCESS table as TCRdb keeps it, with only in-frame sequences that have V and J called. A part of the clones is gone; compared with another copy, unresolved V genes explain less than half, and the rest is unexplained. V and J calls and clone size are copied from that table; D and trimming were computed from the DNA. The table for this sample lists around 100,000 clones; around 87% of them were counted only once. The ten largest account for 4% to 5% of the sample.

The chain couples TRBV14 to TRBJ2-1; the D region may be TRBD1 or TRBD2, each matching 5 bases equally. This TCR was recovered from an adult in good health. The source was peripheral blood, collected on day 0 of MenACWY control vaccination. Read as DNA, the sequence is TGTGCCAGCAGCCGGTGGGGGACGGACAATGAGCAGTTCTTC. Its protein is CASSRWGTDNEQFF.